This entry features one T cell receptor beta chain sequence. Its antigen is as yet unknown. Combining a sample-barcoded 5' primer with a J-beta primer mix, a second PCR ran for 7 to 11 cycles. TCRdb recomputed calls from the 5' RACE reads with MiXCR, one row per CDR3 protein. The table records roughly 800,000 distinct CDR3 sequences, roughly 25% of them present only once. This sample is part of a study of blood T cells in healthy people across ages. The CDR3 is made up of 14 amino acids. Between the trimmed V and J ends, which lost 2 bases and 4 bases, there was a span of 8 bases. Study results and caveats: Compared with aged donors, long-lived donors showed fewer expanded clones, suggesting selection.

These sequences were also reported in another study, on T cells of mothers and their children.

The receptor was derived from a boy aged 5 to 17 in good health. Sequencing was carried out using blood. The chain couples TRBV12-3 or TRBV12-4 to TRBJ2-2; D not certain. The CDR3 DNA reads as TGTGCCAGCAGTTTAATCGGGCTCACCGGGGAGCTGTTTTTT. Protein: CASSLIGLTGELFF.